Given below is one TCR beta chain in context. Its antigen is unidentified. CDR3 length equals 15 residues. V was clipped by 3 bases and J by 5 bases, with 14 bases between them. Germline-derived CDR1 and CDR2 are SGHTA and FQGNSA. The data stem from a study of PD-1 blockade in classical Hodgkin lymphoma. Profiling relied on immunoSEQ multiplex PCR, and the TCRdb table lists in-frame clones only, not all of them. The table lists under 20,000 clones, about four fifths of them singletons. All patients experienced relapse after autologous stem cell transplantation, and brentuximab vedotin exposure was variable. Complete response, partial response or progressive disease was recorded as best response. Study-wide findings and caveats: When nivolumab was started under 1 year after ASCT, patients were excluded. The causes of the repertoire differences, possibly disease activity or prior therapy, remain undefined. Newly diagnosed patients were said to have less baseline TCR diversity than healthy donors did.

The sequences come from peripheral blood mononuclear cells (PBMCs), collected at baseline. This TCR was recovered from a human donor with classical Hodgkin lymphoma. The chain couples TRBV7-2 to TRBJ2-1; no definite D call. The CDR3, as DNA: TGTGCCAGCAGCTTCGGCCTAAGAGGAAACAATGAGCAGTTCTTC. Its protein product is CASSFGLRGNNEQFF.